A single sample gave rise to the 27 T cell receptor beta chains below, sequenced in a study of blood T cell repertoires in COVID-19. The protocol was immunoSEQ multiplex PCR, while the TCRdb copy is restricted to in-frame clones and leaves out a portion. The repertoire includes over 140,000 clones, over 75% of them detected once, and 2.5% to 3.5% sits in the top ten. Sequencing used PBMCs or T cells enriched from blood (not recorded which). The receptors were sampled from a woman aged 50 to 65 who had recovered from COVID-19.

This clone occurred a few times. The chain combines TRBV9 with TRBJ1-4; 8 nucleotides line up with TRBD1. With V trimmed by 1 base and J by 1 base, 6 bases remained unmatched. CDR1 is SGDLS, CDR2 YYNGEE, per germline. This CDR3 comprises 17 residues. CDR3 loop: CASSVSAGGQTNEKLFF. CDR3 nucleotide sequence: TGTGCCAGCAGCGTATCGGCAGGGGGCCAAACTAATGAAAAACTGTTTTTT.

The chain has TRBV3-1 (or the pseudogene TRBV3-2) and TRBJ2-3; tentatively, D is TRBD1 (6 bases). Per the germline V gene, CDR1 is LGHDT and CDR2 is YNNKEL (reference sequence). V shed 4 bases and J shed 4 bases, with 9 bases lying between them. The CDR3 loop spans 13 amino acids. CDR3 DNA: TGTGCCAGCAGCCCACAGGGTCCAGATACGCAGTATTTT. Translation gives CASSPQGPDTQYF.

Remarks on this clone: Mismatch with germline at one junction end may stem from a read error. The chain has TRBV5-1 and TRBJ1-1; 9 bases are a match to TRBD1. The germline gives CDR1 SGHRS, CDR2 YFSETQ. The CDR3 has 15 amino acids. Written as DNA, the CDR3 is TGCACCAGCAGCCCACAGGGGGCTACGAACACTGAAGCTTTCTTT. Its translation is CTSSPQGATNTEAFF.

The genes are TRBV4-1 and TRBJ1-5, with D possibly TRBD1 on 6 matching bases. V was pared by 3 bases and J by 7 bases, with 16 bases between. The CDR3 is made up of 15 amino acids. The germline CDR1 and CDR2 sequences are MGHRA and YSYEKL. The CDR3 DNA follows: TGCGCCAGCAGCCAGGGGAGGGGGGGCGAACAGCCCCAGCATTTT. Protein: CASSQGRGGEQPQHF.

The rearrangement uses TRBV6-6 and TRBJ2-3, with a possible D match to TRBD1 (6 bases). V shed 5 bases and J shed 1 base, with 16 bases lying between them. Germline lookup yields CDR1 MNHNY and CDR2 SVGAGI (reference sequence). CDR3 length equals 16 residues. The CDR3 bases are TGTGCCAGCAGTCGACCAGGGGTCATGGGCACAGATACGCAGTATTTT. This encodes CASSRPGVMGTDTQYF.

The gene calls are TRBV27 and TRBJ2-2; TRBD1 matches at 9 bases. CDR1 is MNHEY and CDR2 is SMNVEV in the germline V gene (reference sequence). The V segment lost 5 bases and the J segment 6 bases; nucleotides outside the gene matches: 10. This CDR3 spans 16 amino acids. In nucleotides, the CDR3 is TGTGCCAGCAGTACACCGGGACAGGGTATTTCCGGGGAGCTGTTTTTT. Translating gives CASSTPGQGISGELFF.

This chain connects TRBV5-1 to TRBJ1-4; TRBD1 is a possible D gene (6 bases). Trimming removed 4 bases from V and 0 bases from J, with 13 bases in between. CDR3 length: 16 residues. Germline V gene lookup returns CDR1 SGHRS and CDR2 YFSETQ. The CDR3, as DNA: TGCGCCAGCAGCGACGGACGGACAGCAACTAATGAAAAACTGTTTTTT. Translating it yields CASSDGRTATNEKLFF.

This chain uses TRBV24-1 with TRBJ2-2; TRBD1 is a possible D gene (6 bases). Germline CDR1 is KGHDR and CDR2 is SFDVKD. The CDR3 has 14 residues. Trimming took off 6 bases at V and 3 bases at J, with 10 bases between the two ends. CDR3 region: CATSSDSYTGELFF. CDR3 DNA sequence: TGTGCCACCAGTTCGGACAGTTACACCGGGGAGCTGTTTTTT.

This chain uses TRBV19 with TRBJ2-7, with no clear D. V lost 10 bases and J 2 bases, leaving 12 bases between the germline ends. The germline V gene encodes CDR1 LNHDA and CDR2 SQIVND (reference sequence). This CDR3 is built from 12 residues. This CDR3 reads CATALHPYEQYF. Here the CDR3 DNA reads TGTGCCACCGCATTACACCCCTACGAGCAGTACTTC. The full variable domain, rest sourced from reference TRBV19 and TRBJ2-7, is DGGITQSPKYLFRKEGQNVTLSCEQNLNHDAMYWYRQDPGQGLRLIYYSQIVNDFQKGDIAEGYSVSREKKESFPLTVTSAQKNPTAFYLCATALHPYEQYFGPGTRLTVT.

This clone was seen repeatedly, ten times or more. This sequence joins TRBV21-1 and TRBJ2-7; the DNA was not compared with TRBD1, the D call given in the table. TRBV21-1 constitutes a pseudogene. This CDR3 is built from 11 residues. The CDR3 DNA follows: TGTGCCAGCCGACAGACGTACGAGCAGTACTTC. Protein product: CASRQTYEQYF.

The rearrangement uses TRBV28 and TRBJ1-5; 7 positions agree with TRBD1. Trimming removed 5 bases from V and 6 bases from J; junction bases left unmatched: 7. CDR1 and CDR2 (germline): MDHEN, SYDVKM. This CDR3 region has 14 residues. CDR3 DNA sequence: TGTGCCAGCAGTCCAGAGACAGGGACTCAGCCCCAGCATTTT. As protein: CASSPETGTQPQHF.

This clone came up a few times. This chain's CDR3 is CAIGGQGANQPQHF. CDR3 DNA sequence: TGTGCCATCGGGGGACAGGGGGCCAATCAGCCCCAGCATTTT. This chain joins TRBV30 and TRBJ1-5, with 12 bases aligning to TRBD1. The CDR3 is 14 amino acids. J was trimmed by 3 bases and V by 8 bases; bases with no gene match: 5. Germline V gives CDR1 GTSNPN, CDR2 SVGIG (reference sequence).

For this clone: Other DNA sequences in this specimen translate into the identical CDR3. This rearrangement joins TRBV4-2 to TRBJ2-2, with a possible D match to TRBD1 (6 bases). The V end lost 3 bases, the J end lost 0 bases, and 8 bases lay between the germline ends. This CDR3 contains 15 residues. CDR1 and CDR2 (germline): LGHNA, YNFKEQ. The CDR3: CASSQDSANTGELFF. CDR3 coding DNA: TGTGCCAGCAGCCAGGACAGCGCGAACACCGGGGAGCTGTTTTTT.

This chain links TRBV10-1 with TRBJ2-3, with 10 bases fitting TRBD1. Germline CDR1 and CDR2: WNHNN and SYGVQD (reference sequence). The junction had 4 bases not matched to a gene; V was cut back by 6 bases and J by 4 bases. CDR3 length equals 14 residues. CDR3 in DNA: TGCGCCAGCAGGGGACAGGGGAAGGCAGATACGCAGTATTTT. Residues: CASRGQGKADTQYF.

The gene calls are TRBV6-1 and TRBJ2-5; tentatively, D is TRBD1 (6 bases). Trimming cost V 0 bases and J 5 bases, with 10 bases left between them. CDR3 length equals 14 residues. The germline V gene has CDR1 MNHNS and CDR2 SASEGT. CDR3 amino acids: CASSEAGGRETQYF. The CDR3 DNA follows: TGTGCCAGCAGTGAAGCAGGGGGTAGGGAGACCCAGTACTTC.

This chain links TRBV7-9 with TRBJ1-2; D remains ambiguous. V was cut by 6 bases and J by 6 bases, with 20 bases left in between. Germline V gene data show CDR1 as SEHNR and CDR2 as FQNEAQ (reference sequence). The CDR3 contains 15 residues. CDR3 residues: CASSAGPAQPNGYTF. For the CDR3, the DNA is TGTGCCAGCAGTGCAGGTCCCGCACAACCGAATGGCTACACCTTC.

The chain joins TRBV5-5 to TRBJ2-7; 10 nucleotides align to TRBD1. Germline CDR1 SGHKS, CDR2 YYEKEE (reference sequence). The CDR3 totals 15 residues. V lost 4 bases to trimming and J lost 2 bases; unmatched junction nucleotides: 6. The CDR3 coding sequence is TGTGCCAGCAGCGTATGGGACAGGGGCGCCTACGAGCAGTACTTC. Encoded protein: CASSVWDRGAYEQYF.

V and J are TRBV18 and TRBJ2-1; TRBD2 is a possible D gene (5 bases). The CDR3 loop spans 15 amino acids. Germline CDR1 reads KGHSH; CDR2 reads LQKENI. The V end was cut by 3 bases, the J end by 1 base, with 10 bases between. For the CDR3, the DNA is TGTGCCAGCTCACCTAGGGAGCGTTCCTACAATGAGCAGTTCTTC. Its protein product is CASSPRERSYNEQFF.

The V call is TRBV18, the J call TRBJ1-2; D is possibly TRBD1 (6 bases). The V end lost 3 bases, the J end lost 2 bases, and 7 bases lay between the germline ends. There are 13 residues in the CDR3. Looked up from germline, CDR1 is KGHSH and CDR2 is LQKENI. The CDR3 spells CASSPGANYGYTF. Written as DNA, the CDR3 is TGTGCCAGCTCACCGGGGGCCAACTATGGCTACACCTTC.

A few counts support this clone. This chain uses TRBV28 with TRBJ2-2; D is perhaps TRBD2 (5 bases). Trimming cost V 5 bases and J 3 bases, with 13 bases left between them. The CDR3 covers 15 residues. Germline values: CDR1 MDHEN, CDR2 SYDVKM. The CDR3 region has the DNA TGTGCCAGCAGTCCGCCCGAGGGTTACACCGGGGAGCTGTTTTTT. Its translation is CASSPPEGYTGELFF. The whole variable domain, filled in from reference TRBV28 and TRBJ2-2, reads DVKVTQSSRYLVKRTGEKVFLECVQDMDHENMFWYRQDPGLGLRLIYFSYDVKMKEKGDIPEGYSVSREKKERFSLILESASTNQTSMYLCASSPPEGYTGELFFGEGSRLTVL.

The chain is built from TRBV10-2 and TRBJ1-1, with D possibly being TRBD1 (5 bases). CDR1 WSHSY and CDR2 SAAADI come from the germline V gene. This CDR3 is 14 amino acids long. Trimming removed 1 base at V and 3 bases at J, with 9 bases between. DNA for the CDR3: TGCGCCAGCAGTGAGTATCAGGGTTACACTGAAGCTTTCTTT. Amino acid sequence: CASSEYQGYTEAFF.

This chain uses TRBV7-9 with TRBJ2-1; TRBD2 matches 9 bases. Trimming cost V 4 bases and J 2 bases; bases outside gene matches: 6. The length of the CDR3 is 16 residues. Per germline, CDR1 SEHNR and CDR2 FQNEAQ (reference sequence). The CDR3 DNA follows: TGTGCCAGCAGCTCCCAAGCGGGGGGCCCCTACAATGAGCAGTTCTTC. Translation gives CASSSQAGGPYNEQFF.

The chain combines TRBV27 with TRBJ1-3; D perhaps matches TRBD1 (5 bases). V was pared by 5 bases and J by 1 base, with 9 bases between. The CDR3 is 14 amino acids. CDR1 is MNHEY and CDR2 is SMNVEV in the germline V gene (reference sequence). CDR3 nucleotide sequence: TGTGCCAGCAGTCAACAGGCTTCTGGAAACACCATATATTTT. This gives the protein CASSQQASGNTIYF.

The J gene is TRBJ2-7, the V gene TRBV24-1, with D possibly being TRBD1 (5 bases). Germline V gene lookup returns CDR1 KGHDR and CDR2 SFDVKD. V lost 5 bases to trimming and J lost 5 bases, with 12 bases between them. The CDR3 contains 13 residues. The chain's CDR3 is CATSGPDRNEQYF. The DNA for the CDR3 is TGTGCCACCAGTGGCCCCGACAGAAACGAGCAGTACTTC.

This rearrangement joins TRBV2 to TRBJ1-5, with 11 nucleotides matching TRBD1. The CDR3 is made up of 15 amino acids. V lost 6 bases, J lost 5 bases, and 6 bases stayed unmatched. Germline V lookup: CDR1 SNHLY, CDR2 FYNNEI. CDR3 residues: CASRVGQGAYQPQHF. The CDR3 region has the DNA TGTGCCAGCAGGGTAGGACAGGGGGCCTATCAGCCCCAGCATTTT.

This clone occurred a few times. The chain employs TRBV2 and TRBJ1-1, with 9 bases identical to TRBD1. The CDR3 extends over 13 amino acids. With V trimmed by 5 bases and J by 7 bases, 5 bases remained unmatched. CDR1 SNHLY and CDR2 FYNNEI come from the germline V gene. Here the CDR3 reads CASSFPGQGEAFF. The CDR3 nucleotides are TGTGCCAGCAGTTTCCCGGGACAGGGTGAAGCTTTCTTT.

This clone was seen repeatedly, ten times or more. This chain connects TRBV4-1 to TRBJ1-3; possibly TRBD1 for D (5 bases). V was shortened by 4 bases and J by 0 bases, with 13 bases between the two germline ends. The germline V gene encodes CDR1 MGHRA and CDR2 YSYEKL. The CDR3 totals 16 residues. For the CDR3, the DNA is TGCGCCAGCAGCCCGTCAAGGACACTCTCTGGAAACACCATATATTTT. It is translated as CASSPSRTLSGNTIYF.